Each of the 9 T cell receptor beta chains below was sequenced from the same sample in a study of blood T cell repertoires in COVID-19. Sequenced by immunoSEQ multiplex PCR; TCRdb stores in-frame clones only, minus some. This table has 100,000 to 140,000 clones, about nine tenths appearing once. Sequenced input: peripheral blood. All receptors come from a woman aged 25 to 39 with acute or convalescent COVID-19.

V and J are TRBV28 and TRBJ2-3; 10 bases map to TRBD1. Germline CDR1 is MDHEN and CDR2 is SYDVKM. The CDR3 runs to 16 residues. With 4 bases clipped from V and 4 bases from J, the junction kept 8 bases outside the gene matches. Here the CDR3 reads CASSSGDRGWADTQYF. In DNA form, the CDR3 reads TGTGCCAGCAGTTCCGGGGACAGGGGCTGGGCAGATACGCAGTATTTT.

CDR3 residues: CASSLGQPIFNQPQHF. For the CDR3, the DNA is TGTGCCAGCAGCTTGGGACAGCCGATCTTCAATCAGCCCCAGCATTTT. The chain employs TRBV3-1 (or the pseudogene TRBV3-2) and TRBJ1-5; 7 bases align to TRBD1. CDR3 length equals 16 residues. CDR1 is LGHDT and CDR2 is YNNKEL in the germline V gene (reference sequence). Trimming at V came to 5 bases and at J to 3 bases, leaving 10 bases not matched to a gene.

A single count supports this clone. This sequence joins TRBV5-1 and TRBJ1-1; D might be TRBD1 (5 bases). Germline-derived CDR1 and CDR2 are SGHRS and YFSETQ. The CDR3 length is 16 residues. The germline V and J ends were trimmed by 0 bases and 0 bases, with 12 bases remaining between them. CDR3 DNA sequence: TGCGCCAGCAGCTTGGGTCAGGGCTACATGAACACTGAAGCTTTCTTT. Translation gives CASSLGQGYMNTEAFF.

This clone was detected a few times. The CDR3 DNA reads TGTGCCAGTAGTATAACCGGGACAGTCGGGCTGGAGCAGTACTTC. It codes for CASSITGTVGLEQYF. The genes are TRBV19 and TRBJ2-7; the match to TRBD1 covers 7 bases. The V gene's germline CDR1 is LNHDA and CDR2 SQIVND (reference sequence). The ends lost 2 bases at V and 7 bases at J; junction bases unmatched: 11. The CDR3 contains 15 residues.

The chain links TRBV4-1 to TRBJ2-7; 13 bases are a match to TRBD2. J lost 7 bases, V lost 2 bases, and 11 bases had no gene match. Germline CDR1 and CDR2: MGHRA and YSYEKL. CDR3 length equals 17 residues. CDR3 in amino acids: CASSQFGTSGDQREQYF. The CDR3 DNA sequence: TGCGCCAGCAGCCAATTTGGGACTAGCGGGGACCAGAGGGAGCAGTACTTC.

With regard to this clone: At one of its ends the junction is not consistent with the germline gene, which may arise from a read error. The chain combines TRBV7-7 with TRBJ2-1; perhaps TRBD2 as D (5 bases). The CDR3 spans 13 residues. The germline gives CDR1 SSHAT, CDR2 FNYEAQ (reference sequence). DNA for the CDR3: TGTGCTAGCAGTGCCTCGGGGAACAATGAGCAGTTCTTC. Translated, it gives CASSASGNNEQFF.

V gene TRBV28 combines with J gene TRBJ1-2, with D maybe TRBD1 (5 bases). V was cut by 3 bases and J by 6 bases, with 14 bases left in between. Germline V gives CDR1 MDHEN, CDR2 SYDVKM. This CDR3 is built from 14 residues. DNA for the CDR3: TGTGCCAGCAGTTTCCCCCCAGGGAACCATGGCTACACCTTC. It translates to CASSFPPGNHGYTF.

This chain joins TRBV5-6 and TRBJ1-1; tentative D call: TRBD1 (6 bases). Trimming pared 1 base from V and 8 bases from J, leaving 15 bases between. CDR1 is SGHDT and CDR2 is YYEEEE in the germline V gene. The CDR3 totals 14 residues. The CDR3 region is CASSLPTRGAEAFF. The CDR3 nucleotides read TGTGCCAGCAGCTTGCCTACCCGGGGGGCCGAAGCTTTCTTT.

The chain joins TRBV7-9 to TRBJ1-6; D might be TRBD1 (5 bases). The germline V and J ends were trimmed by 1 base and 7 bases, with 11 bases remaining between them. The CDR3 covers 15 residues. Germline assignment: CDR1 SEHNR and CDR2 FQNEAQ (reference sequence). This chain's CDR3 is CASSLVSGKNSPLHF. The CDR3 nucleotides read TGTGCCAGCAGCTTAGTCTCAGGGAAAAATTCACCCCTCCACTTT.